A single TCR beta chain is shown here with its context. This clone appeared a single time. Its antigen is unknown. Qualities for individual bases were not recorded, and no much larger clone is one base off. Library preparation was by the immunoSEQ multiplex PCR assay. A mixture of 60 forward primers for TCR Vbeta segments and 13 reverse primers for TCR Jbeta segments was used in the multiplex PCR. The CDR3 region of rearranged TCR beta genes was amplified from genomic DNA with a multiplex PCR assay. On the Illumina HiSeq System, the amplified TCR beta libraries were sequenced as 87-base-pair reads. Processing in the source paper ran as follows. Across the 670 or so repertoires, a later analysis counted tens of millions of unique TCR beta chains, 9 million to 14 million of which were shared by at least two donors. Raw reads were error-corrected and collapsed into unique sequences with a nearest-neighbor algorithm that merged closely related sequences to remove PCR and sequencing errors. V, D and J gene segments were assigned by aligning CDR3 sequences to IMGT reference sequences. For a sequence to be retained, a match of at least six nucleotides was required to both a V gene segment and a J gene segment. A rearrangement was called productive if the CDR3 had no stop codons and remained in frame with V and J, and every other rearrangement was called non-productive. Following IMGT convention, CDR3 was defined as the stretch from the second conserved V-encoded cysteine up to the conserved J-encoded phenylalanine. The earlier analysis of approximately 500 of the donors excluded sequences that lacked an unambiguous match to a single V gene segment. In an earlier analysis of some 590 of the donors, a V segment was called functional when productive rearrangements were above 56.7%, and segregating when the standard deviation between donors exceeded 5%. A statistical classification framework was built to diagnose cytomegalovirus status from the catalog of TCR beta chain sequences. In a later analysis, TCR nucleotide sequences were compared against IMGT/GENE-DB human TR gene sequences so that V and J genes could be assigned. The TCRdist pipeline was used in a later analysis to assign CDR3 sequences and most-parsimonious VDJ recombination scenarios. In a later analysis, every TCR beta chain was defined by the combination of its CDR3 amino acid sequence and its V-gene family, and reads without a unique V-gene family were dropped. A later analysis removed several hundred highly shared, low-generation-probability nucleotide sequences to deal with suspected cross-contamination and a sequencing artifact. In a later analysis, a clonal expansion index for each public chain was calculated from normalized within-repertoire ranks of inferred template counts. A later analysis computed generation probabilities with a VDJ recombination model fitted to out-of-frame rearrangements, and checked the results against IGoR. In a later analysis, TCR-TCR, TCR-HLA and TCR-CMV co-occurrence was scored with hypergeometric tests, and a repertoire-size bias correction was applied to TCR pairs. To estimate false discovery rates, a later analysis permuted the HLA or CMV assignments 20 times. A later analysis grouped co-occurring TCRs with DBSCAN, adding TCRdist sequence similarity when clustering within HLA-allele-positive subsets. For co-occurrence clustering, repertoires with fewer than 30,000 or more than 120,000 public chains were excluded, along with five repertoires with anomalous nucleotide sharing. Drawn from immuneACCESS, this table holds only the in-frame rearrangements with V and J called that TCRdb kept. Clones are partly lost; checked studies trace under half to an unresolved V gene and leave the rest unexplained. That table is the source of V, J and clone size, and D and trimming were worked out from the DNA. The sample contains approximately 100,000 clones, around 75% of them found a single time. The ten largest clones represent 10% to 11% of the sample.

V gives up 1 base and J gives up 5 bases, and the segment between their germline ends measures 11 bases. CDR1 and CDR2 are read off the germline V gene as MDHEN and SYDVKM. The CDR3 numbers 14 residues from cysteine through phenylalanine. Only the CDR3 part of the read is kept: 42 bases, read in frame from the first base. The record originates from a study of cytomegalovirus exposure and HLA in healthy donors (dated by TCRdb to about 2017). With regard to the full study: An earlier analysis of several hundred of the donors reported approximately 290 Gb of sequence data and approximately 110 million unique TCR beta sequences from about 179 million T cells. Roughly 310 gigabases of sequencing data and approximately 84 million unique TCR sequences were included in an early release covering about 620 HLA-typed donors. Of the roughly 420 genotyped donors, less than 85% were placed in the genetic ancestry cluster associated with self-reported Caucasian donors. The study was designed to test whether signatures of past pathogen exposure could be identified by cataloging public T cell receptors. The T cell repertoires of about 700 subjects were profiled by immunosequencing and related to cytomegalovirus serostatus. A separate validation cohort of approximately 130 different subjects was used in addition to the 666-subject first cohort. The study combined high-throughput TCR immunosequencing, statistical association of individual TCRs with disease status, and machine learning to predict cytomegalovirus infection status. To study patterns of TCR occurrence, a later analysis re-analyzed previously published TCR beta repertoires from 650 to 750 donors and added high-resolution HLA genotyping. Rather than drawing on any new phenotypic data, the later analysis identified candidate immune exposures from TCR beta sequences and the way those sequences occurred across donors. In an earlier analysis of roughly 540 of the donors, high-throughput TCR beta sequencing was used to judge whether each TCR beta V gene segment behaved as functional or pseudogenic. Donor age, sex, ethnicity and CMV serostatus were compiled together with the repertoire data. A later genetic analysis used genome-wide SNP genotypes for about 65% of the roughly 700 donors, treating that subset as a discovery cohort. Every repertoire in the discovery cohort had been generated on one and the same sequencing platform. HLA typing covered class I and class II loci at four-digit resolution. Typing coverage varied by locus: roughly 620-640 donors for A, B, C, DRB1 and DQB1; some 520 for DQA1; approximately 610 for DPA1; more than 450 for DPB1. About five DR-DQ haplotypes were treated as single units for association and clustering because of strong linkage in the cohort. Among roughly 400 genotyped donors of the cohort, an average of approximately 250,000 unique TCR beta nucleotide sequences were sequenced per donor, around a sixth of them non-productive. Overall study results and their limits: A few of the identified cytomegalovirus-associated TCR beta chains were confirmed in vitro to be specific for cytomegalovirus antigens. A later analysis found that TCR association rates varied across HLA loci, with DRB1 alleles showing the most associated TCRs and HLA-C alleles the fewest. The classifier was reported to diagnose cytomegalovirus status with high specificity and sensitivity in both the original and validation cohorts. A total of roughly 160 TCR beta chains were listed by the study as associated with cytomegalovirus. When HLA alleles, especially DR and DQ, strongly co-occurred, TCR associations were difficult to assign to individual alleles. Only TCR beta chains were sequenced in this cohort, and the absence of alpha or paired-chain data limited detectable features. In an earlier analysis of some 640 of the donors, most TCR beta V segments were observed in productive rearrangements about 90% or about 30% of the time, broadly matching IMGT annotations. Because some donors lacked HLA typing at each locus, the association tests relied only on the typed subset. Because counts were too low, roughly 18 rarely observed V segments, including chromosome 9 orphons, were left out of the earlier analysis of about 620 of the donors. In a later analysis, most CMV-associated TCR beta chains were found to appear HLA-restricted, with HLA associations seemingly driven largely by CMV exposure. According to a later genetic analysis, donors in an Asian-associated ancestry cluster had fewer N-insertions in productive TCRs than the approximately 710-donor mean. For the cohort, immune exposure information was limited to CMV serostatus. Correlated functional status among segregating V segments might reflect linkage disequilibrium, but an unknown experimental factor could not be ruled out. A cluster of highly shared sequence variants was judged likely to be a technical artifact of the sequencing pipeline. Some IMGT-functional V segments, including TRBV6-2 and TRBV6-3, could not be told apart with the 87-base-pair reads, so those segments were excluded. A later analysis reported that several top co-occurrence clusters appeared linked to parvovirus B19, influenza, CMV and Epstein-Barr virus. Roughly uniform sequencing depth across donors was assumed in presence/absence analyses, although this assumption may not hold. A later analysis found that HLA-associated TCR beta chains were more clonally expanded and had lower generation probabilities than equally common non-associated chains. A later analysis associated 16,951 TCR beta sequences with specific HLA alleles at a false discovery rate of 0.05. While some public TCRs were present in many individuals, most TCR sequences turned up only very rarely across donors. A further reported finding was that TCR beta sequences accurately predicted the HLA-A and HLA-B alleles for most subjects in the first cohort. An association between a missense DCLRE1C variant and V-gene and J-gene trimming of TCR beta chains was found in a later genetic analysis and replicated in an independent cohort. The authors suggested that the approach could potentially be extended to other disease states and immunological phenotypes.

The cohort consisted of some 730 healthy bone marrow donors. All cohort members were sampled while nominally healthy, although unrecorded immune exposures were likely present. The donor tested CMV seropositive and was one of the 289 seropositive cohort members. A peripheral blood sample was collected from each donor, and TCR beta sequencing was performed on peripheral blood mononuclear cells. Genomic DNA was extracted from the blood cell samples with the Qiagen DNeasy Blood Extraction Kit. The receptor chain draws on TRBV28 and TRBJ1-2, with a weak D call of TRBD1 (5 bases match). The TCR originated in a man aged 18-30 years in good health and CMV-seropositive. Source material: PBMCs. The DNA sequence is TGTGCCAGCAGTTTATTGGCAGGGCAATATGGCTACACCTTC. Translated, this is CASSLLAGQYGYTF.